This is a list of T cell receptor beta chains from one sample in a study of regulatory T cells in long-lasting Graves disease. MiXCR, applied by TCRdb to the multiplex PCR reads, yields one record per CDR3 protein. The table lists under 800,000 distinct CDR3 sequences, 16% of them singletons. This sample also belongs to another study, concerning T cells in Graves' hyperthyroidism and ophthalmopathy.

The input for sequencing was peripheral blood mononuclear cells (PBMCs), taken at new diagnosis, from a patient treated with antithyroid drugs. Receptors were obtained from a woman in her 30s with Graves disease. CDR3s include the opening cysteine and the closing phenylalanine or tryptophan. Each record gives: J gene, D gene, clone size, V gene, CDR3 DNA, CDR3 protein. D genes are given only for firm matches. Clone sizes are given selectively: once, few, many, or a class where the clone is expanded.

j_call: TRBJ2-7; d_call: NA; clone_size: NA; v_call: TRBV30; cdr3_nt: TGTGCCTGGAGTGTATCCCGGATCTACGAGCAGTACTTC; cdr3_aa: CAWSVSRIYEQYF
j_call: TRBJ2-1; d_call: NA; clone_size: many; v_call: TRBV2; cdr3_nt: TGTGCCAGCATAAGAATAGTAGGGTACTACAATGAGCAGTTCTTC; cdr3_aa: CASIRIVGYYNEQFF
j_call: TRBJ2-7; d_call: NA; clone_size: NA; v_call: TRBV13; cdr3_nt: TGTGCCAGCAGCTTAGCGTTAGGCTACGAGCAGTACTTC; cdr3_aa: CASSLALGYEQYF
j_call: TRBJ2-7; d_call: TRBD1; clone_size: NA; v_call: TRBV19; cdr3_nt: TGTGCCAGTAGTATTGGGGACAGCGGATCCTACGAGCAGTACTTC; cdr3_aa: CASSIGDSGSYEQYF
j_call: TRBJ1-1; d_call: NA; clone_size: few; v_call: TRBV29-1; cdr3_nt: TGCAGCGTTGAAGATCTTACTGAAGCTTTCTTT; cdr3_aa: CSVEDLTEAFF
j_call: TRBJ2-7; d_call: NA; clone_size: many; v_call: TRBV2; cdr3_nt: TGTGCCAGCACAGTGACCAACTACGAGCAGTACTTC; cdr3_aa: CASTVTNYEQYF
j_call: TRBJ2-2; d_call: NA; clone_size: many; v_call: TRBV20-1; cdr3_nt: TGCAGTGCTATACAGGGTTCCGGGGAGCTGTTTTTT; cdr3_aa: CSAIQGSGELFF
j_call: TRBJ1-1; d_call: NA; clone_size: many; v_call: TRBV9; cdr3_nt: TGTGCCAGCAGCGTAGTCACTGAAGCTTTCTTT; cdr3_aa: CASSVVTEAFF
j_call: TRBJ2-7; d_call: TRBD2; clone_size: many; v_call: TRBV28; cdr3_nt: TGTGCCAGCAGTTTATCTCCTCCGGCTAGCGGGAACTACGAGCAGTACTTC; cdr3_aa: CASSLSPPASGNYEQYF
j_call: TRBJ2-7; d_call: TRBD2; clone_size: few; v_call: TRBV20-1; cdr3_nt: TGCAGTGCGAATACTCTAGCGGGACAAATCTACGAGCAGTACTTC; cdr3_aa: CSANTLAGQIYEQYF
j_call: TRBJ1-1; d_call: NA; clone_size: many; v_call: TRBV11-2; cdr3_nt: TGTGCCAGCAGCTTAGTCCCGGGATTGAAGACTGAAGCTTTCTTT; cdr3_aa: CASSLVPGLKTEAFF
j_call: TRBJ2-7; d_call: NA; clone_size: many; v_call: TRBV7-2; cdr3_nt: TGTGCCAGCACCAAACAAAGTGGGGCGCGCAACGAGCAGTACTTC; cdr3_aa: CASTKQSGARNEQYF
j_call: TRBJ1-6; d_call: NA; clone_size: NA; v_call: TRBV18; cdr3_nt: TGTGCCAGCTCAACCGTATACAGTAATTCACCCCTCCACTTT; cdr3_aa: CASSTVYSNSPLHF
j_call: TRBJ2-1; d_call: TRBD2; clone_size: many; v_call: TRBV28; cdr3_nt: TGTGCCAGCAGAACCCTAGCGGGAGGGTCAGGTGATGAGCAGTTCTTC; cdr3_aa: CASRTLAGGSGDEQFF
j_call: TRBJ1-1; d_call: NA; clone_size: many; v_call: TRBV10-2; cdr3_nt: TGCGCCAGCAGTGAGTCGGCCGGGGGGCGGAAAGCTTTCTTT; cdr3_aa: CASSESAGGRKAFF
j_call: TRBJ2-7; d_call: TRBD2; clone_size: once; v_call: TRBV6-1; cdr3_nt: TGTGCCAGCAATCTCCTACTAGCGGGAGGCGAGCAGTACTTC; cdr3_aa: CASNLLLAGGEQYF
j_call: TRBJ2-7; d_call: NA; clone_size: many; v_call: TRBV28; cdr3_nt: TGTGCCAGCACTTCAGGGTCTCGCGAGCAGTACTTC; cdr3_aa: CASTSGSREQYF
j_call: TRBJ1-6; d_call: TRBD1; clone_size: many; v_call: TRBV29-1; cdr3_nt: TGCAGCGTTCGACAGGGATGGGATTCACCCCTCCACTTT; cdr3_aa: CSVRQGWDSPLHF
j_call: TRBJ2-2; d_call: NA; clone_size: few; v_call: TRBV11-2; cdr3_nt: TGTGCCAGCAGCATAAGACCAGCAACCACCGGGGAGCTGTTTTTT; cdr3_aa: CASSIRPATTGELFF
j_call: TRBJ1-2; d_call: NA; clone_size: many; v_call: TRBV3-1; cdr3_nt: TGTGCCAGCAGCCAAATCGATAACTATGGCTACACCTTC; cdr3_aa: CASSQIDNYGYTF
j_call: TRBJ1-1; d_call: TRBD1; clone_size: many; v_call: TRBV6-1; cdr3_nt: TGTGCCAGCAGTGTCTCAGACAGGGGTAAGTGGACTGAAGCTTTCTTT; cdr3_aa: CASSVSDRGKWTEAFF
j_call: TRBJ1-5; d_call: TRBD1; clone_size: few; v_call: TRBV6-1; cdr3_nt: TGTGCCAGCAGGACCGACAGGGGCGCCCGGCCCCAGCATTTT; cdr3_aa: CASRTDRGARPQHF
j_call: TRBJ2-4; d_call: TRBD1; clone_size: NA; v_call: TRBV28; cdr3_nt: TGTGCCAGCAGAAGGGCAGGGGGCGCGCGAGACAAAAACATTCAGTACTTC; cdr3_aa: CASRRAGGARDKNIQYF
j_call: TRBJ2-7; d_call: NA; clone_size: NA; v_call: TRBV27; cdr3_nt: TGTGCCAGCAGTTTAGGGGATCCCAGCTCCTACGAGCAGTACTTC; cdr3_aa: CASSLGDPSSYEQYF
j_call: TRBJ2-7; d_call: TRBD1; clone_size: many; v_call: TRBV5-1; cdr3_nt: TGCGCCAGCAGCCCCGCCCCGGGACAGGGCTACTACGAGCAGTACTTC; cdr3_aa: CASSPAPGQGYYEQYF
j_call: TRBJ1-2; d_call: NA; clone_size: many; v_call: TRBV28; cdr3_nt: TGTGCCAGCAGTTATAAAGCCCGGAGCTATGGCTACACCTTC; cdr3_aa: CASSYKARSYGYTF
j_call: TRBJ2-2; d_call: NA; clone_size: NA; v_call: TRBV18; cdr3_nt: TGTGCCAGCTCACCCGCAAGACGGACCGCGAACACCGGGGAGCTGTTTTTT; cdr3_aa: CASSPARRTANTGELFF
j_call: TRBJ2-7; d_call: TRBD2; clone_size: many; v_call: TRBV20-1; cdr3_nt: TGCAGTGCTAGAGTCGCTGACGGGGGGGACCACGAGCAGTACTTC; cdr3_aa: CSARVADGGDHEQYF
j_call: TRBJ2-5; d_call: NA; clone_size: NA; v_call: TRBV12-5; cdr3_nt: TGTGCTAGTGGTTTGGGGGTTGGGCGAGCCCAAGAGACCCAGTACTTC; cdr3_aa: CASGLGVGRAQETQYF
j_call: TRBJ2-5; d_call: NA; clone_size: many; v_call: TRBV24-1; cdr3_nt: TGTGCCACCAGTGACTATCGACAGGCTTGGGAGACCCAGTACTTC; cdr3_aa: CATSDYRQAWETQYF
j_call: TRBJ2-7; d_call: TRBD2; clone_size: many; v_call: TRBV28; cdr3_nt: TGTGCCAGCAGTTTTCCGGGACTAGCGGGACCCTTTGGGTTGGAGCAGTACTTC; cdr3_aa: CASSFPGLAGPFGLEQYF
j_call: TRBJ2-1; d_call: TRBD1; clone_size: many; v_call: TRBV27; cdr3_nt: TGTGCCAGCAGTTTACCCCGATTTGGACAGGGGGCAGGCTCCTACAATGAGCAGTTCTTC; cdr3_aa: CASSLPRFGQGAGSYNEQFF
j_call: TRBJ2-5; d_call: NA; clone_size: many; v_call: TRBV6-2/TRBV6-3; cdr3_nt: TGTGCCAGTCAATTGGACAGCCAAGAGACCCAGTACTTC; cdr3_aa: CASQLDSQETQYF
j_call: TRBJ1-1; d_call: NA; clone_size: NA; v_call: TRBV20-1; cdr3_nt: TGCAGTGCTAGAGATTTGCGAACTGAAGCTTTCTTT; cdr3_aa: CSARDLRTEAFF
j_call: TRBJ2-7; d_call: TRBD2; clone_size: many; v_call: TRBV27; cdr3_nt: TGTGCCAGCAGTCCTCTAGCGGGAGAACGAGGCGAGCAGTACTTC; cdr3_aa: CASSPLAGERGEQYF
j_call: TRBJ1-5; d_call: NA; clone_size: few; v_call: TRBV24-1; cdr3_nt: TGTGCCACCAGTGAGACCAATCAGCCCCAGCATTTT; cdr3_aa: CATSETNQPQHF
j_call: TRBJ2-1; d_call: NA; clone_size: few; v_call: TRBV10-3; cdr3_nt: TGTGCCATCAGTGACCTTCAAACCGGACAGGAGCAGTTCTTC; cdr3_aa: CAISDLQTGQEQFF
j_call: TRBJ2-4; d_call: NA; clone_size: NA; v_call: TRBV6-2/TRBV6-3; cdr3_nt: TGTGCCAGCAGCCGACAAGCACGAGTTGGAGCCAAAAACATTCAGTACTTC; cdr3_aa: CASSRQARVGAKNIQYF
j_call: TRBJ1-1; d_call: NA; clone_size: few; v_call: TRBV19; cdr3_nt: TGTGCCAGTGGGCTAAGGGACACTGAAGCTTTCTTT; cdr3_aa: CASGLRDTEAFF
j_call: TRBJ1-1; d_call: NA; clone_size: few; v_call: TRBV28; cdr3_nt: TGTGCCAGCAGTTTTCCCTATAAAGTACCCGGCCCCGACAAATACATGGCCCTGGGGGAAGCTTTCTTT; cdr3_aa: CASSFPYKVPGPDKYMALGEAFF
j_call: TRBJ2-3; d_call: TRBD1; clone_size: NA; v_call: TRBV6-2/TRBV6-3; cdr3_nt: TGTGCCAGCAGCCAGAAGGGACAGGGGCGGATAGATACGCAGTATTTT; cdr3_aa: CASSQKGQGRIDTQYF